This TCR beta chain is from a study of blood T cell repertoires in COVID-19. Study information: Italy, Spain and the United States were the sources of the convalescent and acute COVID-19 samples.

The CDR3 is made up of 12 amino acids. Per germline, CDR1 LNHDA and CDR2 SQIVND (reference sequence). The V end was cut by 7 bases, the J end by 7 bases, with 13 bases between. The sample holds many counts of this clone. Per the study methods: The assay estimated nucleated cells by amplifying reference gene primers. Using immunoSEQ multiplex PCR, the repertoire was profiled, and TCRdb retains in-frame clones only, with some absent. The DNA gave D and trimming, while V, J and clone size come from that table. The data show about 260,000 clones, more than 85% seen once. The V and J genes are TRBV19 and TRBJ1-2, with TRBD1 as a possible D gene (6 bases). The source of this sequence is a person aged 18 to 30 with COVID-19, enrolled during active disease. Sequencing input: peripheral blood. The CDR3 nucleotides read TGTGCCAGTACTCCGAGGGGGGGTGGCTACACCTTC. It translates to CASTPRGGGYTF.